The 32 T cell receptor beta chains listed next were all sequenced from one sample in a study of tumor and adjacent non-tumor tissue in lung cancer. Three rounds of nested PCR, following a modified ARM-PCR protocol, produced the TCRbeta library. TCRdb independently ran MiXCR on the multiplex PCR reads; one entry per CDR3 protein. Of around 40,000 distinct CDR3 sequences listed, about three fifths were seen once; the top ten hold under 50%. This sample's RNA came from whole unsorted tissue. The normal lung tissue was taken more than 3 cm from the tumor edge. The sample comprised distant non-tumor lung tissue. The receptors were gathered from a man aged 45-60 years with non-small cell lung cancer.

The chain is built from TRBV28 and TRBJ1-5, with a tentative D call TRBD1 (5 bases). The V gene's germline CDR1 is MDHEN and CDR2 SYDVKM. This CDR3 contains 16 residues. V was clipped by 3 bases and J by 3 bases, with 15 bases between them. Here the CDR3 reads CASSFYFRAINQPQHF. The CDR3 nucleotides read TGTGCCAGCAGTTTTTACTTCAGGGCGATCAATCAGCCCCAGCATTTT.

This clonotype was recorded many times. DNA of the CDR3: TGCAGTGCTGAAAGCGGGAAACGGAAGAACGAGCAGTACTTC. Translation: CSAESGKRKNEQYF. The chain couples TRBV20-1 to TRBJ2-7; 7 nucleotides align to TRBD2. CDR1 and CDR2 from the germline V gene are DFQATT and SNEGSKA (reference sequence). This CDR3 is 14 amino acids long. J gave up 5 bases and V 5 bases, and 12 bases lay outside the gene matches.

Remarks on this clonotype: Being one base from a much bigger clone, this may be a read error. The V gene is TRBV4-1, the J gene TRBJ2-3; D is tentatively TRBD1 or TRBD2 (7 bases each). The CDR3 is made up of 18 amino acids. V lost 0 bases and J lost 5, with 21 bases in between. Per germline, CDR1 MGHRA and CDR2 YSYEKL. The CDR3 coding sequence is TGCGCCAGCAGCCAAGAGTGGGGGGGACAGAGGGTATTAGATACGCAGTATTTT. Residues: CASSQEWGGQRVLDTQYF.

Regarding this clonotype: The junction does not match germline at one end; this may be a read error. This chain uses TRBV12-3 or TRBV12-4 with TRBJ2-3, with TRBD2 matching over 8 bases. The length of the CDR3 is 17 residues. The CDR3 spells CVSSLLRGLGMADTQYF. CDR3 coding DNA: TGTGTCAGCAGTTTACTGCGGGGACTAGGGATGGCAGATACGCAGTATTTT.

V usage is TRBV2 and J usage is TRBJ2-7, with a weak D call TRBD1 (6 bases). Germline CDR1 SNHLY, CDR2 FYNNEI. The CDR3 length is 15 residues. Trimming stripped 4 bases from V and 4 bases from J, with 17 bases between. CDR3 amino acids: CASSVAAGEQYEQYF. CDR3 sequence (DNA): TGTGCCAGCAGTGTGGCTGCAGGGGAGCAATACGAGCAGTACTTC.

Regarding this clonotype: A read error may account for a junction end that differs from germline. V and J are TRBV29-1 and TRBJ1-1; the D is unclear. CDR1 and CDR2 from the germline V gene are SQVTM and ANQGSEA. The CDR3 is made up of 11 amino acids. In DNA, the CDR3 is TGCAACGTTTTAAAGAACACTGATGCTTTCTTT. The encoded protein is CNVLKNTDAFF.

Worth noting for this clonotype: Sequence at one end of the junction differs from germline and may be a read error. The rearrangement links TRBV28 to TRBJ2-7; perhaps TRBD1 as D (6 bases). Germline V gene lookup returns CDR1 MDHEN and CDR2 SYDVKM. There are 16 residues in the CDR3. The CDR3 nucleotides are TGTGCCAGGAGTCCCACATCAGGGGCCGCGGGCTACGAGCAGTACTTT. Encoded protein: CARSPTSGAAGYEQYF.

Worth noting for this clonotype: Its ends do not fully match the called genes, so a read error is possible. The rearrangement joins TRBV7-8 to TRBJ2-2; 14 bases match TRBD2. There are 19 residues in the CDR3. Germline assignment: CDR1 SGHVS and CDR2 FQNEAQ. The CDR3 reads CAVKGGGLAGVGNIGELFF. CDR3 in DNA: TGTGCCGTGAAAGGAGGGGGACTAGCGGGAGTTGGGAACATCGGGGAGTTGTTTTTT.

On this clonotype: This may stem from a read error, because a much larger clone lies one nucleotide away. V usage is TRBV7-8 and J usage is TRBJ2-1; either TRBD1 or TRBD2 may fit D (6 bases each). The germline V gene has CDR1 SGHVS and CDR2 FQNEAQ. There are 16 residues in the CDR3. CDR3 coding DNA: TGTACCAGCAGCCCCGATGGCGGGGACACCTACAATGAGCAGTTCTTC. Translating it yields CTSSPDGGDTYNEQFF.

There are a few counts of this clonotype. Given a much more abundant clone one base away, this may be a read error. CDR3 DNA: TGTGCCAGCAACCAGGGGGAAAGGTACGAGCAGTACTTC. As protein: CASNQGERYEQYF. V gene TRBV4-2 combines with J gene TRBJ2-7, with 7 bases fitting TRBD1. Trimming at V came to 7 bases and at J to 4 bases, leaving 7 bases not matched to a gene. The germline V gene has CDR1 LGHNA and CDR2 YNFKEQ. This CDR3 spans 13 amino acids.

This clonotype has just a few counts. This may arise from a read error, as a much more abundant clone is one base away. The chain couples TRBV4-1 to TRBJ2-3; 9 bases agree with TRBD2. The length of the CDR3 is 16 residues. Germline V gene lookup returns CDR1 MGHRA and CDR2 YSYEKL. V lost 2 bases, J lost 5 bases, and 8 bases stayed unmatched. This chain's CDR3 is CASSQLGLANIDTQYF. The CDR3 coding sequence is TGCGCCAGCAGCCAATTAGGACTAGCGAACATAGATACGCAGTATTTT.

This clonotype was counted many times. The gene calls are TRBV5-4 and TRBJ2-1; 12 bases line up with TRBD2. Germline V lookup: CDR1 SGHNT, CDR2 YYREEE (reference sequence). There are 15 residues in the CDR3. The trim removed 4 bases at V and 8 bases at J, leaving 7 bases unmatched. The CDR3, as DNA: TGTGCCAGCAGCCACCCTAGCGGGGGGGCTTATGAGCAGTTCTTC. This sequence encodes CASSHPSGGAYEQFF.

This clonotype showed up many times. The chain combines TRBV6-5 with TRBJ2-7, with no clear D. Germline assignment: CDR1 MNHEY and CDR2 SVGAGI. This CDR3 region has 14 residues. Trimming stripped 6 bases from V and 0 bases from J, with 12 bases between. The CDR3, as DNA: TGTGCCAGCAGAGTAACAGCTTTCTCCTACGAGCAGTACTTC. It codes for CASRVTAFSYEQYF.

On this clonotype: The junction shows a germline mismatch at one end, possibly a read error. This sequence joins TRBV28 and TRBJ2-7, with D possibly TRBD2 on 5 matching bases. The CDR3 runs to 13 residues. Germline V gene sequence: CDR1 MDHEN, CDR2 SYDVKM. In DNA, the CDR3 is TGTGCCATCACCTCCGCGGGTCCCTACGAACAGTACTTC. It is translated as CAITSAGPYEQYF.

As concerns this clonotype: A much larger clone differs by one base, so this may be a read error. The chain recombines TRBV6-6 with TRBJ1-5, with D possibly TRBD1 on 5 matching bases. Trimming stripped 6 bases from V and 7 bases from J, with 19 bases between. CDR1 is MNHNY and CDR2 is SVGAGI in the germline V gene (reference sequence). The CDR3 is made up of 15 amino acids. Here the CDR3 reads CASSFGRAQGQPQHF. CDR3 in DNA: TGTGCCAGCAGCTTCGGCAGGGCACAAGGGCAGCCCCAGCATTTT.

V gene TRBV4-2 combines with J gene TRBJ1-6, with TRBD1 as a possible D gene (5 bases). Trimming cost V 10 bases and J 10 bases, with 20 bases left between them. Germline loops: CDR1 LGHNA, CDR2 YNFKEQ. CDR3 length equals 14 residues. The CDR3 sequence: CANSQGQGGSPLHF. The DNA for the CDR3 is TGTGCCAACAGTCAAGGGCAGGGCGGATCACCCCTCCACTTT.

Concerning this clonotype itself: This may arise from a read error, as a much more abundant clone is one base away. V usage is TRBV14 and J usage is TRBJ2-5; D is perhaps TRBD1 (6 bases). Germline V gene lookup returns CDR1 SGHDN and CDR2 FVKESK. The CDR3 totals 15 residues. The CDR3 loop is CASSLFRGLQDTQYF. CDR3 bases: TGTGCCAGCAGCCTGTTCAGGGGCCTTCAAGATACCCAGTACTTC.

This clonotype was counted only a few times. Being one base from a much bigger clone, this may be a read error. V usage is TRBV10-3 and J usage is TRBJ2-4, with D possibly being TRBD2 (5 bases). Looked up from germline, CDR1 is ENHRY and CDR2 is SYGVKD. The CDR3 extends over 12 amino acids. CDR3 DNA: TGTACCATCAGTGACTTTGCGGGCATTCAGTACTTC. It yields the protein CTISDFAGIQYF.

The chain joins TRBV11-2 to TRBJ1-1; no clear D gene. The CDR3 runs to 12 residues. The ends were cut back, 0 bases at V and 10 bases at J, with 9 bases in the middle. Germline V gives CDR1 SGHAT, CDR2 FQNNGV. The CDR3 DNA follows: TGTGCCAGCAGCTTAGAGGGAAACGTAGCTTTCTTT. It encodes CASSLEGNVAFF.

For this clonotype: The junction does not match germline at one end; this may be a read error. The chain recombines TRBV6-1 with TRBJ1-4; D is perhaps TRBD1 (6 bases). The V gene's germline CDR1 is MNHNS and CDR2 SASEGT. CDR3 length: 16 amino acids. The chain's CDR3 is CASCEGLGGGGQKLSF. CDR3 in DNA: TGTGCCAGCTGTGAAGGGCTTGGAGGGGGAGGGCAAAAACTGTCTTTT.

J is TRBJ2-1 and V is TRBV29-1; D may be TRBD1 (6 bases). Per the germline V gene, CDR1 is SQVTM and CDR2 is ANQGSEA. Trimming stripped 6 bases from V and 3 bases from J, with 15 bases between. This CDR3 comprises 14 residues. As DNA, the CDR3 is TGCAGCGTCCAAACCGGGACAATCTACAATGAGCAGTTCTTC. Its protein is CSVQTGTIYNEQFF.

On this clonotype: The CDR3 ends on some other residue instead of the conserved phenylalanine or tryptophan, so this is likely a read error. This rearrangement joins TRBV6-6 to TRBJ2-5; D is unclear. This CDR3 region has 11 residues. Germline CDR1 and CDR2: MNHNY and SVGAGI (reference sequence). The chain's CDR3 is CAISHGETQYY. CDR3 sequence (DNA): TGTGCCATCAGTCACGGAGAGACCCAGTACTAC.

V is TRBV11-2 and J is TRBJ2-3; 7 bases fit TRBD2. With V trimmed by 2 bases and J by 15 bases, 29 bases remained unmatched. The CDR3 sequence is 19 residues long. Germline-derived CDR1 and CDR2 are SGHAT and FQNNGV. The CDR3 region has the DNA TGTGCCAGCAGCTTATCTAGTGCGGCGGGAGTACGAGGCACAGATACATACTATTTT. Amino acids: CASSLSSAAGVRGTDTYYF.

As concerns this clonotype: One end of the junction fails to match germline, which may point to a read error. The chain has TRBV6-5 and TRBJ2-2, with D possibly being TRBD1 or TRBD2 (5 bases each). Germline loops: CDR1 MNHEY, CDR2 SVGAGI. The CDR3 covers 15 residues. The CDR3 DNA follows: TGTACCAGCAGGCGCACCAGACAGAACACCGGGGAACTGTTTTTT. It translates to CTSRRTRQNTGELFF.

A remark on this clonotype: Sequence at one end of the junction differs from germline and may be a read error. The V call is TRBV5-1, the J call TRBJ2-2; the match to TRBD2 covers 13 bases. Germline loops: CDR1 SGHRS, CDR2 YFSETQ. The CDR3 contains 17 residues. The CDR3 coding sequence is TGCGCCAGCAGCTGGACTAGCGGGAGCCCAAACACCGGGGAGCTGCTTTTT. Its translation: CASSWTSGSPNTGELLF. Using reference TRBV5-1 and TRBJ2-2 for the parts outside the CDR3, the full variable domain is KAGVTQTPRYLIKTRGQQVTLSCSPISGHRSVSWYQQTPGQGLQFLFEYFSETQRNKGNFPGRFSGRQFSNSRSEMNVSTLELGDSALYLCASSWTSGSPNTGELLFGEGSRLTVL.

Note on this clonotype: Since the CDR3 does not end with the conserved phenylalanine or tryptophan, this likely comes from a read error. The limits of the CDR3 on the DNA are not certain, so only TCRdb's listed CDR3 is given. CDR3 region: CASSFQRADTPYL. The rearrangement joins TRBV11-3 to TRBJ2-3; the tabulated D call, TRBD2, remains unverified against the DNA. CDR1 is SGHNT, CDR2 YENEEA, per germline. Counting both end residues, the CDR3 totals 13 amino acids.

Notes on this clonotype: This may come from a read error, since a much larger clone is one base off. The chain combines TRBV18 with TRBJ2-6; D tentatively fits TRBD1 or TRBD2 (5 bases each). Germline assignment: CDR1 KGHSH and CDR2 LQKENI. The CDR3 totals 16 residues. The CDR3 sequence: CASSPGRVSGANVPTF. Here the CDR3 DNA reads TGTGCCAGCTCACCGGGGAGAGTGTCTGGGGCCAACGTCCCGACTTTC.

As concerns this clonotype: A read error is possible here, since a much larger clone lies one base away. The chain has TRBV19 and TRBJ2-1; 8 bases fit TRBD2. The CDR3 is 15 amino acids. V gave up 5 bases and J gave up 7 bases; unmatched junction bases: 10. Germline V gives CDR1 LNHDA, CDR2 SQIVND (reference sequence). Here the CDR3 reads CASSEDGAGENEQFF. The CDR3 DNA reads as TGTGCCAGTAGTGAGGATGGAGCGGGAGAGAATGAGCAGTTCTTC.

This clonotype showed up just a few times. The chain employs TRBV20-1 and TRBJ1-6; possible D gene TRBD1, 6 bases. This CDR3 comprises 15 residues. V lost 6 bases, J lost 3 bases, and 15 bases lay in between. Per the germline V gene, CDR1 is DFQATT and CDR2 is SNEGSKA (reference sequence). Written as DNA, the CDR3 is TGCAGTGCCCCCCAGACAGGACGCTATAATTCACCCCTCCACTTT. Translation: CSAPQTGRYNSPLHF.

On this clonotype: At one boundary the junction diverges from the germline segment, which might be a read error. V gene TRBV4-1 combines with J gene TRBJ2-5; a possible D gene is TRBD1 (5 bases). This CDR3 region has 16 residues. Germline CDR1 is MGHRA and CDR2 is YSYEKL. The CDR3 DNA reads as TGCGCCAACAGCCAAGATCTGTGGGGCGCCCAAGGGACCCAGTACTTC. It translates to CANSQDLWGAQGTQYF.

This rearrangement joins TRBV24-1 to TRBJ1-6; 7 bases line up with TRBD1. The CDR3 length is 16 residues. Trimming cost V 3 bases and J 7 bases; bases outside gene matches: 8. The germline CDR1 and CDR2 sequences are KGHDR and SFDVKD. The CDR3 DNA follows: TGTGCCACCAGTGATGACGGGACAGAGGACAATTCACCCCTCCACTTT. The encoded protein is CATSDDGTEDNSPLHF.

Concerning this clonotype: A junction end diverges from the germline sequence, so it may reflect a read error. The chain combines TRBV11-1 with TRBJ2-2, with D possibly being TRBD1 or TRBD2 (5 bases each). Germline V gene lookup returns CDR1 SGHAT and CDR2 FQDESV (reference sequence). The CDR3 spans 14 residues. DNA for the CDR3: TGTACCACCAGTTTTCAGGGTCGGCCCGGGGAGCTTTTGTTT. Amino acids: CTTSFQGRPGELLF.